A single sample is the source of the 27 T cell receptor beta chains below, sequenced in a study of STAT3 mutations in large granular lymphocyte leukemia. Study results and caveats: Every T-cell large granular lymphocyte leukemia patient had at least one immunodominant TCR beta clonotype.

For these receptors, no antigen is known. Only in-frame clones appear in the TCRdb table, and some are missing; sequencing was by immunoSEQ multiplex PCR. The repertoire holds about 13,000 clones, with about nine tenths as singletons. Sequencing was done on a sample of PBMCs. The source of these receptors is a human donor with T large granular lymphocyte leukemia. Some clones in this sample may be carry-over from other donors' samples.

In its sample, this clone was seen a few times. The chain couples TRBV5-4 to TRBJ2-2, with 9 bases matching TRBD2. Germline values: CDR1 SGHNT, CDR2 YYREEE (reference sequence). The V segment lost 3 bases and the J segment 8 bases; nucleotides outside the gene matches: 8. The CDR3 totals 15 residues. CDR3 nucleotides: TGTGCCAGCAGCTCCGGGACTAGCTTCTCGGGGGAGCTGTTTTTT. Its translation is CASSSGTSFSGELFF. Combining the CDR3 with reference TRBV5-4 and TRBJ2-2 gives the whole variable domain ETGVTQSPTHLIKTRGQQVTLRCSSQSGHNTVSWYQQALGQGPQFIFQYYREEENGRGNFPPRFSGLQFPNYSSELNVNALELDDSALYLCASSSGTSFSGELFFGEGSRLTVL.

This clone was seen a single time. The chain uses TRBV18 and TRBJ2-2, with D uncertain. The CDR3 covers 14 residues. V lost 3 bases, J lost 6 bases, and 11 bases lay in between. Per the germline V gene, CDR1 is KGHSH and CDR2 is LQKENI. CDR3 sequence reads: CASSPAPSAGELFF. The CDR3 DNA reads as TGTGCCAGCTCACCCGCCCCTTCGGCCGGGGAGCTGTTTTTT.

This clone was detected once. V is TRBV5-1 and J is TRBJ2-1; perhaps TRBD1 as D (5 bases). This CDR3 is 11 amino acids long. Germline V gives CDR1 SGHRS, CDR2 YFSETQ. The germline V and J ends were trimmed by 2 bases and 10 bases, with 7 bases remaining between them. The CDR3 loop reads CASSLDREQFF. Written as DNA, the CDR3 is TGCGCCAGCAGCTTAGACAGAGAGCAGTTCTTC.

V is TRBV30 and J is TRBJ1-2, with 8 positions matching TRBD1. CDR1 is GTSNPN and CDR2 is SVGIG in the germline V gene (reference sequence). The junction had 8 bases not matched to a gene; V was cut back by 4 bases and J by 13 bases. The CDR3 is 11 residues long. The CDR3 reads CAWNRGRLPTF. In DNA form, the CDR3 reads TGTGCCTGGAACAGGGGGAGACTACCCACCTTC.

The chain uses TRBV6-6 and TRBJ2-7, with D tentatively TRBD1 or TRBD2 (5 bases each). The CDR3 totals 13 residues. Germline values: CDR1 MNHNY, CDR2 SVGAGI (reference sequence). The V gene lost 4 bases and the J gene lost 0 bases, with 7 bases spanning the gap. The CDR3 nucleotides read TGTGCCAGCAGTTCCGGGGCCTCCTACGAGCAGTACTTC. Its protein is CASSSGASYEQYF.

This chain joins TRBV5-1 and TRBJ1-1; D is unresolved. With 4 bases removed from V and 4 bases from J, the gap between germline ends came to 14 bases. The CDR3 is made up of 14 amino acids. Per the germline V gene, CDR1 is SGHRS and CDR2 is YFSETQ. CDR3 coding DNA: TGCGCCAGCAGCCCGTACGTCCGGGGCACTGAAGCTTTCTTT. As protein: CASSPYVRGTEAFF.

V gene TRBV6-1 combines with J gene TRBJ1-1; D gene ambiguous. This CDR3 has 15 amino acids. V gave up 0 bases and J gave up 3 bases, with 11 bases separating them. The germline V gene has CDR1 MNHNS and CDR2 SASEGT. The CDR3 here is CASSEAAGSDTEAFF. The DNA for the CDR3 is TGTGCCAGCAGTGAAGCTGCCGGATCGGACACTGAAGCTTTCTTT.

The gene calls are TRBV7-2 and TRBJ1-1, with D possibly matching TRBD1 (5 bases). The V end lost 2 bases, the J end lost 5 bases, and 15 bases lay between the germline ends. This CDR3 spans 15 amino acids. Germline CDR1 and CDR2: SGHTA and FQGNSA. DNA of the CDR3: TGTGCCAGCAGCTTATCGGGGACTCCCGGGACTGAAGCTTTCTTT. Translation: CASSLSGTPGTEAFF.

A note on this clone: Within the sample, other DNA sequences also encode this same CDR3. This chain joins TRBV7-2 and TRBJ1-5; D gene ambiguous. Germline V CDR1 and CDR2: SGHTA, FQGNSA. V was trimmed by 4 bases and J by 0 bases, leaving 4 bases between them. This CDR3 is built from 13 residues. In DNA, the CDR3 is TGTGCCAGCAGCTCCAATAGCAATCAGCCCCAGCATTTT. Its protein product is CASSSNSNQPQHF.

V gene TRBV30 combines with J gene TRBJ1-5; tentative D call: TRBD1 (5 bases). The CDR3 spans 18 residues. V was cut by 2 bases and J by 6 bases, with 26 bases left in between. Germline CDR1 and CDR2: GTSNPN and SVGIG (reference sequence). This CDR3 reads CAWSYRDPSNFGGQPQHF. CDR3 coding DNA: TGTGCCTGGAGTTACCGGGACCCATCCAACTTTGGGGGTCAGCCCCAGCATTTT. The variable domain in full, with the rest retrieved from reference TRBV30 and TRBJ1-5, is SQTIHQWPATLVQPVGSPLSLECTVEGTSNPNLYWYRQAAGRGLQLLFYSVGIGQISSEVPQNLSASRPQDRQFILSSKKLLLSDSGFYLCAWSYRDPSNFGGQPQHFGDGTRLSIL.

The chain combines TRBV12-5 with TRBJ1-2; no reliable D call. The V gene's germline CDR1 is LGHNT and CDR2 FRNRAP. The CDR3 spans 12 residues. Trimming took 7 bases from V and 2 from J, leaving 8 bases between them. The CDR3 is CASAQTNYGYTF. In nucleotides, the CDR3 is TGTGCTAGTGCCCAAACGAACTATGGCTACACCTTC.

The chain couples TRBV25-1 to TRBJ1-2; tentatively, D is TRBD1 (5 bases). CDR3 size: 14 residues. The V end was cut by 5 bases, the J end by 6 bases, with 16 bases between. CDR1 is MGHDK, CDR2 SYGVNS, per germline. Written as DNA, the CDR3 is TGTGCCAGCAGTATCCAGGGCCGCCCGGATGGCTACACCTTC. Its protein is CASSIQGRPDGYTF.

The chain links TRBV18 to TRBJ1-1; D remains unclear. Trimming left V 6 bases short and J 3 bases short, with 11 bases between. This CDR3 spans 13 amino acids. Per germline, CDR1 KGHSH and CDR2 LQKENI. As DNA, the CDR3 is TGTGCCAGCTCCGCCTTGAGTGACACTGAAGCTTTCTTT. Amino acids: CASSALSDTEAFF.

This chain uses TRBV5-3 with TRBJ1-4, with D perhaps matching TRBD1 (5 bases). TRBV5-3 is filed as an ORF, its function uncertain. This CDR3 region has 16 residues. Trimming shortened V by 9 bases and J by 7 bases, and 25 bases separated the two germline ends. In nucleotides, the CDR3 is TGTGCCATCACGCCGGGGATTGGCAGGGATCGTGAAAAACTGTTTTTT. Encoded protein: CAITPGIGRDREKLFF.

This chain uses TRBV7-8 with TRBJ1-5; D may be TRBD1 (6 bases). V was pared by 3 bases and J by 5 bases, with 14 bases between. Germline V gene data show CDR1 as SGHVS and CDR2 as FQNEAQ. The CDR3 is 15 amino acids. CDR3 coding DNA: TGTGCCAGCAGCTTGTGGGAGGGGGGTTATCAGCCCCAGCATTTT. Protein sequence: CASSLWEGGYQPQHF.

J is TRBJ1-1 and V is TRBV29-1; no reliable D call. Trimming stripped 7 bases from V and 1 base from J, with 10 bases between. CDR3 length equals 12 residues. The germline V gene has CDR1 SQVTM and CDR2 ANQGSEA. The CDR3 nucleotides read TGCAGCGCCGAGACGGAGAACACTGAAGCTTTCTTT. Protein sequence: CSAETENTEAFF.

This chain connects TRBV6-5 to TRBJ2-5, with D uncertain. Trimming shortened V by 0 bases and J by 7 bases, and 6 bases separated the two germline ends. This CDR3 contains 12 residues. Germline-derived CDR1 and CDR2 are MNHEY and SVGAGI. The CDR3 bases are TGTGCCAGCAGTTACTCCAAAGGGACCCAGTACTTC. Its translation is CASSYSKGTQYF.

The chain links TRBV6-5 to TRBJ2-6, with unresolved D. Germline V gene lookup returns CDR1 MNHEY and CDR2 SVGAGI. The CDR3 runs to 12 residues. Trimming removed 6 bases from V and 12 bases from J, with 12 bases in between. CDR3 in DNA: TGTGCCAGCAGCCAGAACCAGGTCGTCCTGACTTTC. Protein sequence: CASSQNQVVLTF.

This chain connects TRBV29-1 to TRBJ1-1; D is perhaps TRBD1 (6 bases). With 3 bases removed from V and 4 bases from J, the gap between germline ends came to 15 bases. The germline V gene encodes CDR1 SQVTM and CDR2 ANQGSEA. This CDR3 is built from 14 residues. The CDR3 region has the DNA TGCAGCGTTGAGGTTGGGGGCCAGCTCACTGAAGCTTTCTTT. This codes for CSVEVGGQLTEAFF.

The chain couples TRBV28 to TRBJ1-2; no reliable D call. The length of the CDR3 is 13 residues. Per the germline V gene, CDR1 is MDHEN and CDR2 is SYDVKM. V was pared by 2 bases and J by 1 base, with 5 bases between. For the CDR3, the DNA is TGTGCCAGCAGTTTACTGAGTAACTATGGCTACACCTTC. Translated, it gives CASSLLSNYGYTF.

The CDR3 loop is CASSLQTSGGAEETQYF. The CDR3 coding sequence is TGTGCCAGCAGCTTACAGACTAGCGGGGGGGCCGAGGAGACCCAGTACTTC. The chain uses TRBV4-2 and TRBJ2-5; 14 bases are a match to TRBD2. With 5 bases clipped from V and 5 bases from J, the junction kept 10 bases outside the gene matches. The CDR3 has 17 residues. Per the germline V gene, CDR1 is LGHNA and CDR2 is YNFKEQ.

This clone has just one count. The chain is built from TRBV15 and TRBJ2-5, with 7 bases lining up with TRBD1. V shed 4 bases, J shed 2 bases, and the junction held 7 bases outside the gene matches. The CDR3 spans 15 residues. Germline loops: CDR1 LNHNV, CDR2 YYDKDF (reference sequence). The CDR3 region is CATSTRDRLQETQYF. CDR3 nucleotides: TGTGCCACCAGCACTCGGGACAGATTACAAGAGACCCAGTACTTC.

The V and J genes are TRBV6-4 and TRBJ1-5; D is undetermined. With 3 bases removed from V and 0 bases from J, the gap between germline ends came to 6 bases. The germline CDR1 and CDR2 sequences are MRHNA and SNTAGT. The CDR3 sequence is 14 residues long. The CDR3 DNA reads TGTGCCAGCAGTGAAGACCCTAGCAATCAGCCCCAGCATTTT. Residues: CASSEDPSNQPQHF.

The CDR3 region has the DNA TGTGCCAGCAGCGCCAGGGTTGGCACTGAAGCTTTCTTT. Its protein product is CASSARVGTEAFF. The genes are TRBV7-6 and TRBJ1-1; perhaps TRBD1 as D (5 bases). Looked up from germline, CDR1 is SGHVS and CDR2 is FNYEAQ. There are 13 residues in the CDR3. The V end lost 5 bases, the J end lost 4 bases, and 11 bases lay between the germline ends.

This rearrangement joins TRBV5-8 to TRBJ1-4; 9 positions match TRBD1. This CDR3 contains 15 residues. CDR1 and CDR2 from the germline V gene are SGHTS and YDEGEE. After removal of 4 bases from V and 8 bases from J, the junction contained 9 bases not matched to a gene. The CDR3 loop reads CASSPKDRGGEKLFF. The CDR3 DNA reads TGTGCCAGCAGCCCGAAGGACAGGGGTGGCGAAAAACTGTTTTTT.

The chain uses TRBV7-9 and TRBJ1-1, with 9 positions matching TRBD1. V dropped 6 bases and J dropped 12; count of bases not matched to a gene: 8. The CDR3 sequence is 12 residues long. Germline CDR1 SEHNR, CDR2 FQNEAQ (reference sequence). This chain's CDR3 is CASRGRDREPFF. The CDR3 DNA sequence: TGTGCCAGCAGGGGCCGGGACAGGGAACCTTTCTTT.

The gene calls are TRBV30 and TRBJ1-5; 11 bases are shared with TRBD1. The V and J ends lost 1 base and 6 bases, in that order; junction bases with no gene match: 2. Germline V gives CDR1 GTSNPN, CDR2 SVGIG (reference sequence). The CDR3 runs 14 residues. DNA of the CDR3: TGTGCCTGGAGTGGGACAGGGGGCAGTCAGCCCCAGCATTTT. Amino acid sequence: CAWSGTGGSQPQHF.